Listed below are T cell receptor beta chains from one sample, sequenced in a study of cytomegalovirus exposure and HLA in healthy donors. Clones were read by immunoSEQ multiplex PCR, and TCRdb kept only the in-frame ones, dropping some. The repertoire consists of around 150,000 clones, with around 81% occurring once and the leading ten covering roughly an eighth. Sample: PBMCs. These receptors came from a woman between 45 and 60 years old in good health and CMV-seronegative. CDR3s include the opening cysteine and the closing phenylalanine or tryptophan. A D gene is named only where the DNA matches it firmly. Clone size is stated in some rows and not others, as once, few, many or a class when expanded.

TRBV19	.	TRBD2	TRBJ2-5	CASQTIAGGGQETQYF	TGTGCCAGCCAGACGATAGCGGGGGGGGGTCAAGAGACCCAGTACTTC
TRBV5-1	.	TRBD2	TRBJ2-1	CASSLGLAGGTRSYNEQFF	TGCGCCAGCAGCCTCGGACTAGCGGGGGGCACTCGCTCCTACAATGAGCAGTTCTTC
TRBV30	.	.	TRBJ1-3	CAWSGTGRNTIYF	TGTGCCTGGAGTGGAACGGGGAGAAACACCATATATTTT
TRBV7-9	.	.	TRBJ2-7	CASSSPGYEQYF	TGTGCCAGCAGCTCGCCAGGGTACGAGCAGTACTTC
TRBV11-3	.	.	TRBJ1-1	CASSLDGRAGLSEAFF	TGTGCCAGCAGCTTAGATGGCCGGGCAGGGCTATCTGAAGCTTTCTTT
TRBV5-8	.	TRBD1	TRBJ1-1	CASTWTGGLNTEAFF	TGTGCCAGCACCTGGACAGGGGGCTTGAACACTGAAGCTTTCTTT
TRBV19	.	.	TRBJ1-1	CASSILDRPNTEAFF	TGTGCCAGTAGTATACTCGACAGGCCCAACACTGAAGCTTTCTTT
TRBV5-4	.	.	TRBJ2-5	CASSLIPGRGQKETQYF	TGTGCCAGCAGCTTGATTCCCGGGAGGGGGCAGAAGGAGACCCAGTACTTC
TRBV6-1	.	.	TRBJ2-7	CASRRGGSYEQYF	TGTGCCAGCAGGCGCGGCGGATCCTACGAGCAGTACTTC
TRBV6-5	.	.	TRBJ1-6	CASSYDSPRSPLHF	TGTGCCAGCAGTTACGACAGTCCTCGGTCACCCCTCCACTTT
TRBV7-2	.	.	TRBJ2-7	CASSLGPGYEQYF	TGTGCCAGCAGCTTAGGCCCGGGTTACGAGCAGTACTTC
TRBV6-5	.	TRBD2	TRBJ2-1	CASSRGGDSYNEQFF	TGTGCCAGCAGTCGCGGGGGGGACTCCTACAATGAGCAGTTCTTC
TRBV18	.	.	TRBJ1-5	CASSPQGGGQPQHF	TGTGCCAGCTCACCACAGGGAGGAGGACAGCCCCAGCATTTT
TRBV5-6	once	TRBD2	TRBJ2-1	CASSLAYTISGSPDEQFF	TGTGCCAGCAGCTTGGCCTATACGATTAGCGGGAGTCCCGATGAGCAGTTCTTC
TRBV11-2	.	TRBD1	TRBJ1-2	CASSPPGQGAVGYTF	TGTGCCAGCAGCCCCCCGGGACAGGGGGCGGTTGGCTACACCTTC
TRBV7-2	.	TRBD1	TRBJ1-4	CASSDVRGPIEKLFF	TGTGCCAGCAGCGACGTCAGGGGGCCGATTGAAAAACTGTTTTTT
TRBV5-1	few	.	TRBJ2-5	CASFPPQGSQETQYF	TGCGCCAGCTTTCCCCCCCAGGGCAGCCAAGAGACCCAGTACTTC
TRBV7-2	.	TRBD2	TRBJ2-3	CASSLKWGLAGPDTQYF	TGTGCCAGCAGCTTAAAGTGGGGACTAGCGGGGCCCGATACGCAGTATTTT
TRBV19	.	TRBD1	TRBJ1-5	CASSGGTGVLNQPQHF	TGTGCCAGTAGTGGTGGGACAGGGGTCTTAAATCAGCCCCAGCATTTT
TRBV5-1	once	.	TRBJ2-3	CASSLGLGSTDTQYF	TGCGCCAGCAGCTTGGGACTAGGGAGCACAGATACGCAGTATTTT
TRBV5-4	.	.	TRBJ1-2	CASSLDLPRELYGYTF	TGTGCCAGCAGCTTGGACCTACCTAGGGAGCTCTATGGCTACACCTTC
TRBV4-1	few	TRBD1	TRBJ2-3	CASSQTPGQGLADTQYF	TGCGCCAGCAGCCAAACCCCGGGACAGGGTTTGGCAGATACGCAGTATTTT
TRBV7-9	.	TRBD2	TRBJ2-3	CASSSGDREADTQYF	TGTGCCAGCAGCTCAGGCGACCGGGAGGCAGATACGCAGTATTTT
TRBV6-5	.	.	TRBJ1-1	CASRTGTEAFF	TGTGCCAGCCGCACAGGGACTGAAGCTTTCTTT
TRBV16	.	TRBD1	TRBJ2-7	CASSQSKGAGEQYF	TGTGCCAGCAGCCAATCAAAGGGGGCCGGGGAGCAGTACTTC
TRBV4-2	.	TRBD2	TRBJ2-1	CASSQASGRNEQFF	TGTGCCAGCAGCCAAGCTAGCGGGAGAAATGAGCAGTTCTTC
TRBV5-6	few	TRBD2	TRBJ2-5	CASSSRRLAGVSQETQYF	TGTGCCAGCAGCAGTCGGCGACTAGCGGGAGTATCCCAAGAGACCCAGTACTTC
TRBV13	.	TRBD2	TRBJ2-3	CASSYSGLASTDTQYF	TGTGCCAGCAGCTACTCAGGACTAGCGAGCACAGATACGCAGTATTTT
TRBV6-6	.	TRBD2	TRBJ2-7	CASSYVPSGGGEQYF	TGTGCCAGCAGTTACGTGCCTAGCGGGGGAGGCGAGCAGTACTTC
TRBV28	.	.	TRBJ2-7	CASSSAVHFEQYF	TGTGCCAGCAGTTCTGCGGTTCATTTCGAGCAGTACTTC
TRBV7-9	.	TRBD1	TRBJ1-2	CATQGGAQAGYTF	TGTGCCACCCAGGGGGGCGCCCAAGCTGGCTACACCTTC
TRBV7-2	.	.	TRBJ1-1	CASSHNTEAFF	TGTGCCAGCAGTCATAACACTGAAGCTTTCTTT
TRBV5-6	.	TRBD2	TRBJ2-5	CASSLSLAAEETQYF	TGTGCCAGCAGCTTGTCACTAGCGGCAGAAGAGACCCAGTACTTC
TRBV6-5	.	TRBD2	TRBJ2-7	CASRKTRLAGVEQYF	TGTGCCAGCAGAAAAACGCGACTAGCGGGAGTCGAGCAGTACTTC
TRBV6-5	few	TRBD1	TRBJ2-1	CASSLRGTGVNEQFF	TGTGCCAGCAGCCTACGTGGGACAGGGGTCAATGAGCAGTTCTTC
TRBV6-5	.	.	TRBJ1-1	CASSSGARPTEAFF	TGTGCCAGCAGTTCTGGGGCGAGGCCGACTGAAGCTTTCTTT
TRBV2	.	.	TRBJ2-3	CASSAGLEVDTQYF	TGTGCCAGCAGTGCGGGACTCGAAGTAGATACGCAGTATTTT
TRBV5-1	once	TRBD2	TRBJ2-5	CASSYREGETQYF	TGCGCCAGCAGCTATAGGGAGGGGGAGACCCAGTACTTC
TRBV28	.	TRBD2	TRBJ2-3	CASSETSGGGTDTQYF	TGTGCCAGCAGTGAAACTAGCGGGGGGGGCACAGATACGCAGTATTTT
TRBV11-3	few	TRBD1	TRBJ2-1	CASSPGQGTYNEQFF	TGTGCCAGCAGCCCGGGACAGGGGACTTACAATGAGCAGTTCTTC
TRBV30	.	.	TRBJ1-1	CAWITGYTEAFF	TGTGCCTGGATTACAGGGTACACTGAAGCTTTCTTT
TRBV4-1	.	.	TRBJ2-3	CASSQGPSTDTQYF	TGCGCCAGCAGCCAAGGTCCGTCCACAGATACGCAGTATTTT
TRBV28	.	TRBD1	TRBJ2-5	CASSTPPGQGASSQETQYF	TGTGCCAGCAGTACTCCTCCGGGACAGGGGGCCTCTTCCCAAGAGACCCAGTACTTC
TRBV28	.	TRBD2	TRBJ2-1	CASSLWFSGRNNEQFF	TGTGCCAGCAGTTTATGGTTTAGCGGGCGCAACAATGAGCAGTTCTTC
TRBV6-1	.	.	TRBJ1-2	CASSDYRTVSNYGYTF	TGTGCCAGCAGTGACTATAGGACAGTTTCTAACTATGGCTACACCTTC
TRBV9	.	TRBD1	TRBJ2-7	CASSPGQGAQGGEQYF	TGTGCCAGCAGCCCAGGACAGGGGGCTCAAGGGGGCGAGCAGTACTTC
TRBV5-1	.	.	TRBJ1-1	CASSLELNTEAFF	TGCGCCAGCAGCCTCGAGTTGAACACTGAAGCTTTCTTT
TRBV27	.	.	TRBJ2-5	CASSLSGNLQETQYF	TGTGCCAGCAGTTTATCCGGGAATCTCCAAGAGACCCAGTACTTC
TRBV7-2	.	.	TRBJ2-5	CASSLVGQQQETQYF	TGTGCCAGCAGCTTAGTGGGCCAGCAACAAGAGACCCAGTACTTC
TRBV11-3	.	.	TRBJ2-7	CASSLAGDPYEQYF	TGTGCCAGCAGCTTAGCAGGGGACCCCTACGAGCAGTACTTC